Listed here are 14 T cell receptor beta chains from one sample, sequenced in a study of shared clonotypes between healthy human individuals. Libraries were prepared by immunoSEQ multiplex PCR; TCRdb keeps only in-frame clonotypes and omits some of them. This sample has more than 1,200,000 clones; 98% occur once, and the top ten carry under 0.45%. Sequenced sample: naive CD4+ T cells sorted from blood. Subset defined: CD45RA+ positively selected. The receptor set was obtained from a man aged 30-40 years in good health.

The chain couples TRBV6-1 to TRBJ1-4; D is possibly TRBD1 (5 bases). This CDR3 has 16 residues. Germline-derived CDR1 and CDR2 are MNHNS and SASEGT. With 4 bases removed from V and 8 bases from J, the gap between germline ends came to 20 bases. The CDR3 loop is CASSGLPGRRGEKLFF. CDR3 sequence (DNA): TGTGCCAGCAGTGGGCTACCGGGACGAAGAGGGGAAAAACTGTTTTTT.

Comment on this clone: This CDR3 is also generated by other DNA sequences in the sample. The J gene is TRBJ2-2, the V gene TRBV28, with a possible D match to TRBD1 (6 bases). The V end was cut by 5 bases, the J end by 1 base, with 8 bases between. Germline CDR1 reads MDHEN; CDR2 reads SYDVKM. The CDR3 is made up of 14 amino acids. CDR3 nucleotide sequence: TGTGCCAGCAGTGGGGGCCAGAACACCGGGGAGCTGTTTTTT. Translated: CASSGGQNTGELFF.

The chain recombines TRBV5-5 with TRBJ2-7; the D gene is possibly TRBD2 (6 bases). The CDR3 loop spans 17 amino acids. CDR1 and CDR2 from the germline V gene are SGHKS and YYEKEE (reference sequence). V dropped 2 bases and J dropped 2 bases, with 20 bases sitting between them. The CDR3 is CASSFSQLSEGTYEQYF. DNA of the CDR3: TGTGCCAGCAGCTTTTCGCAACTGTCGGAGGGGACCTACGAGCAGTACTTC.

This sequence joins TRBV11-2 and TRBJ1-2; 7 bases match TRBD1. The V gene end was trimmed by 1 base and the J gene end by 4 bases; junction bases not matched to a gene: 6. The CDR3 totals 15 residues. The germline V gene encodes CDR1 SGHAT and CDR2 FQNNGV. The CDR3 reads CASSLVLQGVYGYTF. DNA of the CDR3: TGTGCCAGCAGCTTAGTCCTCCAGGGGGTCTATGGCTACACCTTC.

The chain joins TRBV7-2 to TRBJ1-2; the match to TRBD1 covers 7 bases. Trimming removed 1 base from V and 3 bases from J; junction bases left unmatched: 2. This CDR3 contains 14 residues. Germline values: CDR1 SGHTA, CDR2 FQGNSA. CDR3 loop: CASSLGQGDYGYTF. The DNA of the CDR3 is TGTGCCAGCAGCTTAGGACAGGGTGACTATGGCTACACCTTC.

The chain employs TRBV5-1 and TRBJ2-1; 12 bases match TRBD2. V trimming: 3 bases; J trimming: 8 bases; junction bases outside the gene matches: 9. Germline CDR1 SGHRS, CDR2 YFSETQ. The CDR3 is 16 amino acids. CDR3 region: CASSSLAGGPVYEQFF. In DNA form, the CDR3 reads TGCGCCAGCAGCTCGCTAGCGGGAGGGCCCGTCTATGAGCAGTTCTTC.

The chain recombines TRBV6-5 with TRBJ1-5; possible D gene TRBD1, 5 bases. Germline V CDR1 and CDR2: MNHEY, SVGAGI. V was shortened by 0 bases and J by 6 bases, with 9 bases between the two germline ends. CDR3 length equals 14 residues. The CDR3 coding sequence is TGTGCCAGCAGTTACTCACGGGGGGTTCAGCCCCAGCATTTT. Its protein product is CASSYSRGVQPQHF.

This chain connects TRBV4-1 to TRBJ2-7, with 13 bases identical to TRBD2. Germline V gives CDR1 MGHRA, CDR2 YSYEKL. The CDR3 length is 16 residues. Trimming at V came to 7 bases and at J to 3 bases, leaving 9 bases not matched to a gene. The CDR3 protein is CASKGLAGVGGYEQYF. As DNA, the CDR3 is TGCGCCAGCAAAGGACTAGCGGGAGTAGGGGGCTACGAGCAGTACTTC.

This chain uses TRBV27 with TRBJ1-5; weak D call: TRBD1 (5 bases). V shed 3 bases and J shed 0 bases, with 9 bases lying between them. The CDR3 loop spans 15 amino acids. Germline-derived CDR1 and CDR2 are MNHEY and SMNVEV (reference sequence). CDR3 DNA: TGTGCCAGCAGTTTCGCGGGGGGTAGCAATCAGCCCCAGCATTTT. This gives the protein CASSFAGGSNQPQHF.

The chain joins TRBV15 to TRBJ1-5; possibly TRBD1 for D (5 bases). This CDR3 has 16 amino acids. V was trimmed by 3 bases and J by 7 bases, leaving 19 bases between them. Germline values: CDR1 LNHNV, CDR2 YYDKDF (reference sequence). The CDR3 loop reads CATSSKDSLLPQPQHF. The CDR3 bases are TGTGCCACCAGCAGCAAAGACAGCCTGCTACCCCAGCCCCAGCATTTT.

V gene TRBV30 combines with J gene TRBJ2-5; TRBD2 matches at 9 bases. The germline V gene encodes CDR1 GTSNPN and CDR2 SVGIG (reference sequence). J was trimmed by 0 bases and V by 0 bases; bases with no gene match: 5. CDR3 length equals 16 residues. CDR3 nucleotides: TGTGCCTGGAGTGTTCTAGCGGGACCAAACCAAGAGACCCAGTACTTC. It codes for CAWSVLAGPNQETQYF.

This chain uses TRBV19 with TRBJ2-7, with 9 nucleotides matching TRBD2. The CDR3 totals 17 residues. CDR1 is LNHDA, CDR2 SQIVND, per germline (reference sequence). J gave up 1 base and V 3 bases, and 10 bases lay outside the gene matches. CDR3 DNA: TGTGCCAGTAGTATGCTGGCGGGAGGGACCATATCCTACGAGCAGTACTTC. The encoded protein is CASSMLAGGTISYEQYF.

This clone was observed a single time. The rearrangement uses TRBV4-3 and TRBJ2-7; 8 bases line up with TRBD2. V lost 1 base to trimming and J lost 2 bases; unmatched junction nucleotides: 10. This CDR3 has 17 residues. CDR1 LGHNA and CDR2 YSLEER come from the germline V gene. The CDR3 region is CASSQGEGAGVPYEQYF. CDR3 nucleotides: TGCGCCAGCAGCCAAGGGGAGGGAGCGGGAGTGCCCTACGAGCAGTACTTC.

DNA for the CDR3: TGTGCCAGCAGAGGGACTAGCGGGAGCTCCTACAATGAGCAGTTCTTC. Translation: CASRGTSGSSYNEQFF. V gene TRBV5-4 combines with J gene TRBJ2-1; 14 bases are a match to TRBD2. Germline V lookup: CDR1 SGHNT, CDR2 YYREEE (reference sequence). The CDR3 contains 16 residues. V shed 5 bases, J shed 0 bases, and the junction held 1 base outside the gene matches.